These 7 T cell receptor beta chains came from one sample sequenced in a study of follicular helper T cells after annual influenza vaccination. Measured with immunoSEQ multiplex PCR; TCRdb has only the in-frame clones, and not every one. Of about 5,800 clones listed, 75% to 85% are singletons. Time point: 2015-2016 season, pre-vaccination. The material was CXCR5+ CD38- circulating T follicular helper cells from blood, obtained on the day of influenza vaccination. Stated subset: circulating Tfh, non-naive CD4+CXCR5+PD-1+ (ICOS+CD38+ or ICOS-CD38-). These receptors all come from an adult who received the influenza vaccine.

CDR3 loop: CASSRGQGPTNEKLFF. The DNA of the CDR3 is TGCGCCAGCAGCCGCGGACAGGGCCCAACTAATGAAAAACTGTTTTTT. The V and J genes are TRBV4-1 and TRBJ1-4, with 8 nucleotides matching TRBD1. CDR1 and CDR2 from the germline V gene are MGHRA and YSYEKL. CDR3 length: 16 residues. V shed 4 bases, J shed 0 bases, and the junction held 4 bases outside the gene matches.

The CDR3 DNA is TGTGCCAGCAGCTTAGTGACAGGGCGCGAGCAGTACTTC. Translating it yields CASSLVTGREQYF. V gene TRBV11-3 combines with J gene TRBJ2-7, with TRBD1 matching over 7 bases. Germline values: CDR1 SGHNT, CDR2 YENEEA. V shed 1 base and J 6 bases; nucleotides not matched to a gene: 3. The CDR3 covers 13 residues. The whole variable domain, filled in from reference TRBV11-3 and TRBJ2-7, reads EAGVVQSPRYKIIEKKQPVAFWCNPISGHNTLYWYLQNLGQGPELLIRYENEEAVDDSQLPKDRFSAERLKGVDSTLKIQPAELGDSAVYLCASSLVTGREQYFGPGTRLTVT.

The V call is TRBV29-1, the J call TRBJ2-6; D possibly corresponds to TRBD1 (6 bases). The CDR3 runs to 15 residues. Trimming shortened V by 6 bases and J by 4 bases, and 16 bases separated the two germline ends. The germline gives CDR1 SQVTM, CDR2 ANQGSEA. CDR3 bases: TGCAGCGTGGGTATTACAGGGAAAGGGGCCAACGTCCTGACTTTC. As protein: CSVGITGKGANVLTF.

The gene calls are TRBV5-1 and TRBJ2-5; D could derive from TRBD1 or TRBD2 (7 bases each). The V end lost 2 bases, the J end lost 0 bases, and 14 bases lay between the germline ends. CDR1 and CDR2 from the germline V gene are SGHRS and YFSETQ. The length of the CDR3 is 16 residues. CDR3 sequence: CASSLQGRGDQETQYF. The CDR3 DNA sequence: TGCGCCAGCAGCTTACAGGGGAGGGGGGACCAAGAGACCCAGTACTTC.

The chain employs TRBV11-2 and TRBJ2-3; tentatively, D is TRBD2 (6 bases). There are 17 residues in the CDR3. The V gene's germline CDR1 is SGHAT and CDR2 FQNNGV. The V end was cut by 5 bases, the J end by 4 bases, with 22 bases between. The CDR3 loop is CASSPQLRGNYPDTQYF. The CDR3 nucleotides are TGTGCCAGCAGCCCGCAATTGCGGGGAAATTACCCAGATACGCAGTATTTT. The full variable domain, in which reference TRBV11-2 and TRBJ2-3 provide the parts outside the CDR3, is EAGVAQSPRYKIIEKRQSVAFWCNPISGHATLYWYQQILGQGPKLLIQFQNNGVVDDSQLPKDRFSAERLKGVDSTLKIQPAKLEDSAVYLCASSPQLRGNYPDTQYFGPGTRLTVL.

Here the CDR3 reads CASSSTATEGTQYF. The CDR3 DNA reads TGTGCCAGCAGTTCTACAGCTACTGAGGGGACCCAGTACTTC. V and J are TRBV28 and TRBJ2-5; the D gene is possibly TRBD2 (5 bases). The CDR3 covers 14 residues. The germline gives CDR1 MDHEN, CDR2 SYDVKM. The V end was cut by 4 bases, the J end by 7 bases, with 16 bases between.

V is TRBV28 and J is TRBJ2-1; 7 bases are a match to TRBD2. The CDR3 loop spans 11 amino acids. V shed 8 bases and J 8 bases; nucleotides not matched to a gene: 3. Germline CDR1 reads MDHEN; CDR2 reads SYDVKM. CDR3 protein: CASLGGYEQFF. The CDR3 DNA reads as TGTGCCAGCCTGGGGGGGTATGAGCAGTTCTTC.